Shown below are 8 T cell receptor beta chains from a single sample sequenced in a study of long-term antiretroviral therapy in people with HIV (dated by TCRdb to about 2022). The immunoSEQ hsTCRB v3.0 assay was used at survey level resolution to sequence the TRB variable region. TCRdb provides this immuneACCESS table in a form limited to in-frame rearrangements. Some clones are lacking; in checked studies, under half of them reflect an unresolved V gene, and why the rest are absent is not known. The table for this sample lists roughly 26,000 clones; roughly 94% of them were counted only once. In total, the top ten clones hold 2% to 2.5% of the sample. Sample: unsorted PBMCs, taken less than 5 years after starting antiretroviral therapy. These receptor sequences come from a woman aged 45-65 years with HIV.

The chain carries TRBV27 and TRBJ1-2; D gene ambiguous. CDR3 length equals 13 residues. Trimming shortened V by 3 bases and J by 8 bases, and 13 bases separated the two germline ends. Germline CDR1 and CDR2: MNHEY and SMNVEV (reference sequence). The chain's CDR3 is CASSFREGSGYTF. DNA for the CDR3: TGTGCCAGCAGTTTTCGGGAGGGCTCCGGCTACACCTTC.

The chain uses TRBV12-5 and TRBJ1-2; 10 bases are shared with TRBD1. V lost 3 bases, J lost 5 bases, and 6 bases stayed unmatched. CDR1 LGHNT and CDR2 FRNRAP come from the germline V gene. The CDR3 is 15 amino acids. The CDR3 is CASGLGTGEWYGYTF. In nucleotides, the CDR3 is TGTGCTAGTGGTTTAGGGACAGGGGAATGGTATGGCTACACCTTC.

The J gene is TRBJ1-3, the V gene TRBV6-6; D is ambiguous. CDR1 and CDR2 from the germline V gene are MNHNY and SVGAGI (reference sequence). Trimming took 0 bases from V and 4 from J, leaving 7 bases between them. The CDR3 runs 14 residues. The CDR3 nucleotides are TGTGCCAGCAGTTACTCAGGGCCGGGAAACACCATATATTTT. Residues: CASSYSGPGNTIYF.

CDR3 loop: CASSAGRGTQNIQYF. The CDR3 DNA sequence: TGTGCCAGCAGTGCCGGTCGGGGGACCCAAAACATTCAGTACTTC. This chain joins TRBV6-1 and TRBJ2-4, with D possibly being TRBD2 (6 bases). V gave up 4 bases and J gave up 5 bases, with 15 bases separating them. This CDR3 is 15 amino acids long. Germline CDR1 MNHNS, CDR2 SASEGT.

The chain couples TRBV5-6 to TRBJ2-3; 9 nucleotides agree with TRBD1. CDR3 length: 15 residues. Germline CDR1 SGHDT, CDR2 YYEEEE. The junction had 8 bases not matched to a gene; V was cut back by 4 bases and J by 5 bases. The CDR3 DNA sequence: TGTGCCAGCAGCGTCGGGACAGGGTCAGGAGATACGCAGTATTTT. It translates to CASSVGTGSGDTQYF.

V and J are TRBV13 and TRBJ2-7; D is unresolved. Per the germline V gene, CDR1 is PRHDT and CDR2 is FYEKMQ (reference sequence). This CDR3 contains 14 residues. With 0 bases removed from V and 2 bases from J, the gap between germline ends came to 8 bases. The CDR3 here is CASSLGQEAYEQYF. CDR3 DNA: TGTGCCAGCAGCTTAGGGCAGGAAGCCTACGAGCAGTACTTC.

This clone was recorded once. The V and J genes are TRBV25-1 and TRBJ2-3, with D hard to call. The V and J ends lost 1 base and 2 bases respectively, with 13 bases between them. CDR3 length equals 16 residues. The germline V gene has CDR1 MGHDK and CDR2 SYGVNS. CDR3 region: CASSEWLGLNTDTQYF. CDR3 nucleotide sequence: TGTGCCAGCAGTGAATGGTTGGGTCTGAACACAGATACGCAGTATTTT. Full variable domain (outside the CDR3, taken from reference TRBV25-1 and TRBJ2-3): EADIYQTPRYLVIGTGKKITLECSQTMGHDKMYWYQQDPGMELHLIHYSYGVNSTEKGDLSSESTVSRIRTEHFPLTLESARPSHTSQYLCASSEWLGLNTDTQYFGPGTRLTVL.

By sample share, this clone is medium-sized. This chain uses TRBV7-9 with TRBJ2-7; 11 positions match TRBD2. Trimming took 1 base from V and 2 from J; bases not matched to a gene: 4. The CDR3 sequence is 16 residues long. In germline, CDR1 is SEHNR, CDR2 FQNEAQ (reference sequence). The CDR3 loop reads CASSLDRTSGPYEQYF. Here the CDR3 DNA reads TGTGCCAGCAGCTTAGACCGGACTAGCGGGCCCTACGAGCAGTACTTC.